The 9 T cell receptor beta chains below come from one sample, sequenced in a study of response to subunit inactivated influenza vaccine. TCRdb analysed the RT-PCR reads with MiXCR anew, one entry per CDR3 protein. This table holds hundreds of thousands of distinct CDR3 sequences, approximately 14% found once. The starting material was PBMCs from blood, obtained about 13 days after vaccination. All receptors come from a man aged 50-60 years who received an inactivated influenza vaccine.

There are a few counts of this clonotype. The V gene is TRBV11-3, the J gene TRBJ2-6, with D possibly TRBD1 on 6 matching bases. The V end lost 1 base, the J end lost 0 bases, and 25 bases lay between the germline ends. This CDR3 contains 22 residues. CDR1 SGHNT and CDR2 YENEEA come from the germline V gene. CDR3 DNA: TGTGCCAGCAGCTTAGGAAGACCGGGCAGGGGTGCCTCCCTCTCTGGGGCCAACGTCCTGACTTTC. The encoded protein is CASSLGRPGRGASLSGANVLTF.

This clonotype was seen a few times. J is TRBJ2-3 and V is TRBV12-3 or TRBV12-4, with 11 bases lining up with TRBD2. The CDR3 contains 17 residues. After removal of 6 bases from V and 3 bases from J, the junction contained 11 bases not matched to a gene. CDR3 amino acids: CASSNSRLAGRTDTQYF. CDR3 bases: TGTGCCAGCAGCAACTCTAGACTAGCGGGAAGGACAGATACGCAGTATTTT.

This clonotype was recorded a few times. The chain is built from TRBV28 and TRBJ2-1; the match to TRBD2 covers 12 bases. Germline CDR1 and CDR2: MDHEN and SYDVKM. Trimming cost V 5 bases and J 7 bases; bases outside gene matches: 9. CDR3 length: 16 amino acids. The CDR3 DNA reads as TGTGCCAGCAGTCCCCTCGGACTAGCGGGAACTAATGAGCAGTTCTTC. This codes for CASSPLGLAGTNEQFF.

In its sample, this clonotype was seen a few times. The CDR3 DNA is TGCAGTTGCCAGCGGCGGGACATCTATGGCTACACCTTC. Translated: CSCQRRDIYGYTF. The chain has TRBV20-1 and TRBJ1-2, with D possibly TRBD1 on 6 matching bases. Deletions cut 8 bases from V and 4 bases from J, with 17 bases between. CDR1 DFQATT and CDR2 SNEGSKA come from the germline V gene (reference sequence). There are 13 residues in the CDR3.

This clonotype was counted between two and nine times. CDR3 sequence: CASSSHPQTVEQYF. For the CDR3, the DNA is TGTGCCAGCAGTTCTCACCCTCAGACTGTCGAGCAGTACTTC. The chain recombines TRBV6-5 with TRBJ2-7; unclear D gene. Looked up from germline, CDR1 is MNHEY and CDR2 is SVGAGI. The length of the CDR3 is 14 residues. V lost 4 bases and J 6 bases, leaving 16 bases between the germline ends.

V gene TRBV6-6 combines with J gene TRBJ2-4; D remains unclear. The CDR3 runs 12 residues. Germline V gene data show CDR1 as MNHNY and CDR2 as SVGAGI (reference sequence). V lost 7 bases, J lost 1 base, and 5 bases lay in between. This chain's CDR3 is CASTGAKNIQYF. DNA for the CDR3: TGTGCCAGCACCGGGGCCAAAAACATTCAGTACTTC.

The chain is built from TRBV3-1 and TRBJ2-1, with TRBD2 matching 9 bases. This CDR3 contains 15 residues. The V gene's germline CDR1 is LGHDT and CDR2 YNNKEL (reference sequence). Losses at the gene ends were 0 bases for V and 8 bases for J; bases not matched to a gene: 5. The chain's CDR3 is CASSQDVGLADEQFF. Here the CDR3 DNA reads TGTGCCAGCAGCCAAGATGTGGGACTAGCAGATGAGCAGTTCTTC.

This clonotype was counted only a few times. The V call is TRBV28, the J call TRBJ2-3, with 7 bases fitting TRBD1. V was clipped by 5 bases and J by 8 bases; unmatched bases: 4. This CDR3 contains 12 residues. The germline gives CDR1 MDHEN, CDR2 SYDVKM. CDR3 coding DNA: TGTGCCAGCAGTCCCCAGGGGGTTACGCAGTATTTT. Its protein is CASSPQGVTQYF.

This sequence joins TRBV28 and TRBJ2-5; 10 positions match TRBD1. CDR3 length: 16 residues. Germline loops: CDR1 MDHEN, CDR2 SYDVKM. Trimming at V came to 6 bases and at J to 9 bases, leaving 16 bases not matched to a gene. CDR3 DNA sequence: TGTGCCAGCAGGGACCACCCGGGACAGGGGATAGGGGCCCAGTACTTC. Protein product: CASRDHPGQGIGAQYF. Together with reference TRBV28 and TRBJ2-5, the CDR3 gives the full variable domain: DVKVTQSSRYLVKRTGEKVFLECVQDMDHENMFWYRQDPGLGLRLIYFSYDVKMKEKGDIPEGYSVSREKKERFSLILESASTNQTSMYLCASRDHPGQGIGAQYFGPGTRLLVL.